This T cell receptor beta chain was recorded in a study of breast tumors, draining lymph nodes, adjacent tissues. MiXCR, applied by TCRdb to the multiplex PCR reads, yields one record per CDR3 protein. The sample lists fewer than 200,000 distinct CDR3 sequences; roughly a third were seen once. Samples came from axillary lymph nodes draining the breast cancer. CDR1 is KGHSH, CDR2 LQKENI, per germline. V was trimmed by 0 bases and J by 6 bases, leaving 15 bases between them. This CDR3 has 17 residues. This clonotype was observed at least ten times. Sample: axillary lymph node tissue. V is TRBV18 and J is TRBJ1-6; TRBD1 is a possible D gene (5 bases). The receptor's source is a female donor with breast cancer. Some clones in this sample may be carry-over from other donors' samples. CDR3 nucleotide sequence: TGTGCCAGCTCACCACCCAGTTTAGGACACTTTAATTCACCCCTCCACTTT. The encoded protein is CASSPPSLGHFNSPLHF. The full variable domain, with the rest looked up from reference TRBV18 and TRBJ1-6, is NAGVMQNPRHLVRRRGQEARLRCSPMKGHSHVYWYRQLPEEGLKFMVYLQKENIIDESGMPKERFSAEFPKEGPSILRIQQVVRGDSAAYFCASSPPSLGHFNSPLHFGNGTRLTVT.